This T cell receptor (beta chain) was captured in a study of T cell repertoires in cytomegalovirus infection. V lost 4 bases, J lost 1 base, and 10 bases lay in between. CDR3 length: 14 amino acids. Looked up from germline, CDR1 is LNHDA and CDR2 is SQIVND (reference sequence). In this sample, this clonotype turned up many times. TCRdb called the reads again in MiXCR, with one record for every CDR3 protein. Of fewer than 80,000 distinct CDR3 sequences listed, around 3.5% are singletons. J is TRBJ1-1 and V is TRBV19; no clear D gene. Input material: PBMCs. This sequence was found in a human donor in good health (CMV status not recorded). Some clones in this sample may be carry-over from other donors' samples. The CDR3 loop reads CASSTPSRNTEAFF. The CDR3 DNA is TGTGCCAGTAGTACCCCCTCAAGGAACACTGAAGCTTTCTTT.